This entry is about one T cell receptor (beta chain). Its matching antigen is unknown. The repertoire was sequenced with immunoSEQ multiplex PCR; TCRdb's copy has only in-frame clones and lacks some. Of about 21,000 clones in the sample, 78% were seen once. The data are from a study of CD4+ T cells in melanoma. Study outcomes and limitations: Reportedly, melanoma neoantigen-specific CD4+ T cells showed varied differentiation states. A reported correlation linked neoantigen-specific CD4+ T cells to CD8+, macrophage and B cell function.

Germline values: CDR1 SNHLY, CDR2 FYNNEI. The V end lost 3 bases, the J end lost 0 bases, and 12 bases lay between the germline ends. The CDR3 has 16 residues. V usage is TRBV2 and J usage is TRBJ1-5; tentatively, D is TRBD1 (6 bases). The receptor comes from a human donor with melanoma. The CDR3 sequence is CASSDIGQFSNQPQHF. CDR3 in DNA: TGTGCCAGCAGTGATATCGGACAGTTTAGCAATCAGCCCCAGCATTTT.